This is a list of T cell receptor beta chains from one sample in a study of T cell responses to AZD1222 COVID-19 vaccine. Using immunoSEQ multiplex PCR, the repertoire was profiled, and TCRdb retains in-frame clones only, with some absent. The sample records 110,000 to 150,000 clones, more than 75% being singletons. Material: peripheral blood, obtained 28 days after the second AZD1222 dose. The receptors were sampled from an adult who received the AZD1222 COVID-19 vaccine. The CDR3 runs from the conserved cysteine through the conserved F or W. The D gene is left open where the match is weak. Clone sizes are given selectively: once, few, many, or a class where the clone is expanded.

>.|TRBV6-5|.|TRBJ1-3
TGTGCCAGCAGTTACTCGAGGCAGGGGATAGGAAACACCATATATTTT
CASSYSRQGIGNTIYF
>.|TRBV29-1|.|TRBJ2-3
TGCAGCTGGTCCAGCCTAGATACGCAGTATTTT
CSWSSLDTQYF
>once|TRBV29-1|TRBD2|TRBJ2-3
TGCACCTCGCAGGGACTAGGAACAGCGCAGTATTTT
CTSQGLGTAQYF
>.|TRBV28|TRBD2|TRBJ2-5
TGTGCCGCCGGGGGGGGCCGGGGAGAGACCCAGTACTTC
CAAGGGRGETQYF
>.|TRBV3-1/TRBV3-2|.|TRBJ2-7
TGTGCCAGCAGGGGGAGTTTTTACGAGCAGTACTTC
CASRGSFYEQYF
>.|TRBV4-3|.|TRBJ1-4
TGCGCCAGCAGCCAAGATCTCGGCGAAAAACTGTTTTTT
CASSQDLGEKLFF
>.|TRBV10-3|.|TRBJ1-2
TGTGCCATCAGTGATAGACAGGAGAATGGCTACACCTTC
CAISDRQENGYTF
>.|TRBV28|TRBD1|TRBJ2-7
TGTGCCAGCAGTGACCCGGGACAGGGGGCCCACGAGCAGTACTTC
CASSDPGQGAHEQYF
>.|TRBV30|.|TRBJ2-5
TGTGCCTGGAGTGTGGGTTTCCTAGGACAAGAGACCCAGTACTTC
CAWSVGFLGQETQYF
>.|TRBV11-2|.|TRBJ2-5
TGTGCCAGCAGTAGAGTCTCGGGCCAAGAGACCCAGTACTTC
CASSRVSGQETQYF
>.|TRBV5-5|.|TRBJ1-4
TGTGCCAGCAGCTTGGTTAGAGAACATGAAAAACTGTTTTTT
CASSLVREHEKLFF
>.|TRBV20-1|.|TRBJ2-1
TGCAGTGCTGATGACTGGCGAGAGCAGTTCTTC
CSADDWREQFF
>.|TRBV7-9|TRBD1|TRBJ2-7
TGTGCCAGCAGCCTTGGGTTACTGGACAGGGGCCACGAGCAGTACTTC
CASSLGLLDRGHEQYF
>.|TRBV5-6|.|TRBJ2-1
TGTGCCAGCAGCTTGGTCGCGCGGGATCTTTACAATGAGCAGTTCTTC
CASSLVARDLYNEQFF
>.|TRBV7-2|.|TRBJ1-2
TGTGCCAGCAGCTTAGGAGGGAGTGATAACTATGGCTACACCTTC
CASSLGGSDNYGYTF
>.|TRBV7-2|.|TRBJ2-7
TGTGCCAGCAGCTTAGTGCTAGTGGGACTCTCCGAGCAGTACTTC
CASSLVLVGLSEQYF
>.|TRBV19|TRBD1|TRBJ1-5
TGTGCCAGTAGTGGACGGGACAGGGGATCGTATCAGCCCCAGCATTTT
CASSGRDRGSYQPQHF
>once|TRBV28|TRBD1|TRBJ2-3
TGTGCCAGCATCCGGACAGGGTTCGATTTCAGTACGCAGTATTTT
CASIRTGFDFSTQYF